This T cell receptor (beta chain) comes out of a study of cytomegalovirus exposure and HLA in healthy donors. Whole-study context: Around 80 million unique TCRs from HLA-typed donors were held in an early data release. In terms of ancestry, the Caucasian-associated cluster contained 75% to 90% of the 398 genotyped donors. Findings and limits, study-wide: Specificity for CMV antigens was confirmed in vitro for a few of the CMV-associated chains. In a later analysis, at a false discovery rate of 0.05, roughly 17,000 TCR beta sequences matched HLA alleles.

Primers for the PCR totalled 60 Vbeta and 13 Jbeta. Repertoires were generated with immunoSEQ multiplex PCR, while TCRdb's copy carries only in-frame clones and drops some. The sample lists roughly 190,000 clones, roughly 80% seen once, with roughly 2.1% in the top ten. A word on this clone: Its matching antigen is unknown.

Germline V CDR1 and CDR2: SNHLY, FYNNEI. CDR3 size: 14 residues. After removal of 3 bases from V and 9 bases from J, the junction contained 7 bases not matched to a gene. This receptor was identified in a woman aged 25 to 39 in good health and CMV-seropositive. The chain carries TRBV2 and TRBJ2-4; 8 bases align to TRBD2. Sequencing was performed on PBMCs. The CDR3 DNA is TGTGCCAGCAGTGACCAAAGCGGGAGAAGCATTCAGTACTTC. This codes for CASSDQSGRSIQYF.